A selection of T cell receptor beta chains follows, all from one sample in a study of blood T cells in healthy people across ages. TCRdb re-analysed the 5' RACE reads in MiXCR, keeping a single row per CDR3 protein. This repertoire shows 800,000 or so distinct CDR3 sequences, about half found once; its top ten account for 15% to 20%. What was sequenced was blood. Receptors were obtained from an elderly man in good health. Both conserved end residues are part of each CDR3. The order of the fields is D gene, clone size, V gene, J gene, CDR3 DNA, CDR3 protein. The D gene is left open where the match is weak. Clone sizes are given selectively: once, few, many, or a class where the clone is expanded.

TRBD1	-	TRBV29-1	TRBJ2-7	TGCAGCGTTGAAGATCGGGGGACAGGGCGGTACGAGCAGTACTTC	CSVEDRGTGRYEQYF
-	many	TRBV28	TRBJ2-5	TGTGCCAGCAGTTTTGGCGGTAACCAAGAGACCCAGTACTTC	CASSFGGNQETQYF
-	-	TRBV6-5	TRBJ2-7	TGTGCCAGCAGTTACTCGAATCAAGCGGGCAACGAGCAGTACTTC	CASSYSNQAGNEQYF
-	-	TRBV28	TRBJ2-7	TGTGCCAGCAAGGCAGGGGTGATGTACGAGCAGTACTTC	CASKAGVMYEQYF
TRBD1	-	TRBV10-3	TRBJ1-6	TGTGCCATCAGGACAGGGTCGGTTGAAAATTCACCCCTCCACTTT	CAIRTGSVENSPLHF
TRBD1	-	TRBV20-1	TRBJ2-1	TGCAGTGCGACGCCTACCCAGGGGGCCTTCAATGAGCAGTTCTTC	CSATPTQGAFNEQFF
-	-	TRBV27	TRBJ2-1	TGTGCCAGCAGTTTTAGCGCCGGCCACAATGAGCAGTTCTTC	CASSFSAGHNEQFF
TRBD2	few	TRBV10-2	TRBJ2-5	TGCGCCAGCAGTGAGAATAGCGGGAGCGTTGAGACCCAGTACTTC	CASSENSGSVETQYF
TRBD1	few	TRBV20-1	TRBJ2-7	TGCAGTGCCCCGGGACAGCTGGCCTACGAGCAGTACTTC	CSAPGQLAYEQYF
-	-	TRBV11-2	TRBJ2-7	TGTGCCAGCAGCTTAGAGTCCAGAAATACCTACGAGCAGTACTTC	CASSLESRNTYEQYF
-	-	TRBV6-1	TRBJ2-3	TGTGCCAGCAGTGAACGTAGGGGCACAGATACGCAGTATTTT	CASSERRGTDTQYF
TRBD2	-	TRBV20-1	TRBJ2-1	TGCAGTGCCCCGGGGACTAGCGGGAGGGCCAATGAGCAGTTCTTC	CSAPGTSGRANEQFF
-	-	TRBV3-1	TRBJ1-2	TGTGCCAGCAGCCAAGATGGGAATACCTATGGCTACACCTTC	CASSQDGNTYGYTF
-	many	TRBV5-1	TRBJ2-3	TGTGCCAGCAGCCCGGGACGCAGCACAGATACGCAGTATTTT	CASSPGRSTDTQYF
-	-	TRBV29-1	TRBJ2-2	TGCAGCGTTAAGAGGGAAGTGTACACCGAGGAGCTGTTTTTT	CSVKREVYTEELFF
TRBD2	many	TRBV10-3	TRBJ2-1	TGTGCCATCAGTGGGCATAGCGGGATAGGCGAGCAGTTCTTC	CAISGHSGIGEQFF
TRBD1	-	TRBV24-1	TRBJ1-5	TGTGCCACCAGTGGACAGGGAATCGGGAATCAGCCCCAGCATTTT	CATSGQGIGNQPQHF
TRBD1	many	TRBV27	TRBJ2-1	TGTGCCAGCAGTGGGACAGGGACCTACAATGAGCAGTTCTTC	CASSGTGTYNEQFF
TRBD2	once	TRBV2	TRBJ2-3	TGTGCCAGCAGTGAAGCGCTAGCGGGAGTGATTTATACGCAGTATTTT	CASSEALAGVIYTQYF
TRBD2	-	TRBV20-1	TRBJ2-1	TGCAGTGCTAGAGGGACTAGCGGGGGGCCCTACAATGAGCAGTTCTTC	CSARGTSGGPYNEQFF
-	few	TRBV6-2/TRBV6-3	TRBJ2-4	TGTGCCAGCACCCTGGGGACCGCAGCCAAAAACATTCAGTACTTC	CASTLGTAAKNIQYF
-	-	TRBV10-3	TRBJ2-1	TGTGCCATCAGTGAGTCCGGTCAGGGCAGTTTCAATGAGCAGTTCTTC	CAISESGQGSFNEQFF
-	-	TRBV27	TRBJ1-2	TGTGCCAGCAGTTTATCGGGTTGGGGGGATCGCTACGGCTACACCTTC	CASSLSGWGDRYGYTF
-	-	TRBV10-3	TRBJ2-7	TGTGCCATCAGAAAAGGGGGTCGCAACGAGCAGTACTTC	CAIRKGGRNEQYF
-	-	TRBV6-6	TRBJ2-1	TGTGCCAGCAGAGGCCCGAGAGATGAGCAGTTCTTC	CASRGPRDEQFF
TRBD2	many	TRBV9	TRBJ2-1	TGTGCCAGCAGCGTACCGGCTAGCGGGAGTAATGAGCAGTTCTTC	CASSVPASGSNEQFF
-	-	TRBV4-2	TRBJ1-1	TGTGCCAGCAGTACGACGGGGGGCCTGAACCAAGCTTTCTTT	CASSTTGGLNQAFF
TRBD1	-	TRBV30	TRBJ2-2	TGTGCCTGGACCACAGGGGGTCCCGGGGAGCTGTTTTTT	CAWTTGGPGELFF
TRBD2	-	TRBV28	TRBJ2-1	TGTACCAGCGGCCCTCGACTAGCGAGGAATGAGCAGTTCTTC	CTSGPRLARNEQFF
TRBD2	-	TRBV25-1	TRBJ2-7	TGTGCCAGCACTACCAGCGGGAGTATCTACGAGCAGTACTTC	CASTTSGSIYEQYF
-	-	TRBV28	TRBJ2-1	TGTGCCAGCAGCTGGACACTCTCCTACAATGAGCAGTTCTTC	CASSWTLSYNEQFF
-	-	TRBV29-1	TRBJ1-2	TGCAGCGTGGAATCTACCTTTCGGGGGGGCTATGGCTACACCTTC	CSVESTFRGGYGYTF
TRBD1	-	TRBV6-5	TRBJ2-5	TGTGCCAGCAGTTCTTTGGGGACAGGGTGGGCAGAGACCCAGTACTTC	CASSSLGTGWAETQYF
-	-	TRBV6-6	TRBJ1-1	TGTGCCAGCAGCTCCGGACCCCACCATGAAGCTTTCTTT	CASSSGPHHEAFF
-	few	TRBV2	TRBJ2-7	TGTGCCAGCAGCCCAATGGCCTACGAGCAGTACTTC	CASSPMAYEQYF
-	-	TRBV20-1	TRBJ2-3	TGCAGTGCCCGACTGGGGCTAGGGGGTAATACGCAGTATTTT	CSARLGLGGNTQYF
-	-	TRBV28	TRBJ2-1	TGTGCCAGCAGTTTAATTCGGGCTAGCGCGTACAATGAGCAGTTCTTC	CASSLIRASAYNEQFF
TRBD1	-	TRBV5-1	TRBJ1-4	TGCGCCAGCAGCCCTGGGACAGTTGGAACTAATGAAAAACTGTTTTTT	CASSPGTVGTNEKLFF
TRBD2	-	TRBV7-9	TRBJ2-7	TGTGCCAGCAGCTTAGCAGGACTAGCGGGATCATACAATGAGCAGTACTTC	CASSLAGLAGSYNEQYF
-	-	TRBV21-1	TRBJ2-7	TGTGCCAGCAGCAATTGGGGTCCTACGCTTATGTACGAGCAGTACTTC	CASSNWGPTLMYEQYF
TRBD2	-	TRBV6-5	TRBJ2-3	TGTGCCAGCAGTTACGCAAGCGGGAGCGGCGCTGATACGCAGTATTTT	CASSYASGSGADTQYF
TRBD1	-	TRBV7-2	TRBJ1-3	TGTGCCAGCAGCTACGACAGGGCTGGAAACACCATATATTTT	CASSYDRAGNTIYF
-	-	TRBV19	TRBJ2-6	TGTGCCAGTAGTATCGAGGACTCTGGGGCCAACGTCCTGACTTTC	CASSIEDSGANVLTF
TRBD2	few	TRBV14	TRBJ2-1	TGTGCCAGCAGCCAAGATCGAGGGAGGGCCAGTGAGCAGTTCTTC	CASSQDRGRASEQFF
-	-	TRBV20-1	TRBJ1-2	TGCAGTGCTCAGGACAGTAACAAGAGTGGCTACACCTTC	CSAQDSNKSGYTF
TRBD2	-	TRBV7-2	TRBJ2-7	TGTGCCAGCAGCAACATACTAGCGGGAGGAGGCGAGCAGTACTTC	CASSNILAGGGEQYF
-	few	TRBV30	TRBJ2-7	TGTGCCTGGGGGGCGAGCGGGTACGAGCAGTACTTC	CAWGASGYEQYF
TRBD2	few	TRBV7-2	TRBJ2-7	TGTGCCAGCAGCCCAATAGCGGGAACTGTCTACGAGCAGTACTTC	CASSPIAGTVYEQYF
-	-	TRBV5-1	TRBJ2-3	TGCGCCAGCAGCCCCCTGGTGGGAGGAGTATCCACAGATACGCAGTATTTT	CASSPLVGGVSTDTQYF
-	few	TRBV30	TRBJ2-7	TGTGCCTGGAGTGACAGGGTAGGCCACTACGAGCAGTACTTC	CAWSDRVGHYEQYF
-	-	TRBV10-2	TRBJ1-2	TGCGCCAGCAGTACACCAACCAATCTAAACTATGGCTACACCTTC	CASSTPTNLNYGYTF
TRBD2	-	TRBV19	TRBJ2-5	TGTGCCAGTATCCTCGGGACTAGCGGGAGTACGGGTGAGCAGTACTTC	CASILGTSGSTGEQYF